Listed below are T cell receptor beta chains from one sample, sequenced in a study of response to subunit inactivated influenza vaccine. TCRdb reanalysed the RT-PCR reads using MiXCR and keeps one entry per CDR3 protein. Found here are roughly 160,000 distinct CDR3 sequences, approximately 11% of them singletons; the top ten hold roughly 12%. Sample: non-naive T cells sorted from PBMCs, taken 35 to 45 days after vaccination. Receptors originate from a man aged 50-59 years who received an inactivated influenza vaccine. Both conserved end residues are part of each CDR3. The D gene is left open where the match is weak. Some rows mark clone size as missing; the rest say once, few, many or name a class of expanded clone.

size	J	V	D	DNA	CDR3
few	TRBJ2-6	TRBV5-1	.	TGCGCCAGCAGCTCAAGGTACGGATTCTCTTCCGTCCTGACTTTC	CASSSRYGFSSVLTF
many	TRBJ1-2	TRBV6-2/TRBV6-3	TRBD1	TGTGCCAGCAGCCCTACCGTAGAGGGACAGCTGAGTAACTATGGCTACACCTTC	CASSPTVEGQLSNYGYTF
many	TRBJ2-7	TRBV7-2	TRBD2	TGTGCCAGCAGCTTAGTAGGACTAGCTTCCCACGAGCAGTACTTC	CASSLVGLASHEQYF
few	TRBJ1-3	TRBV9	.	TGTGCCAGCAGCGTAGAGGGATCTGGAAACACCATATATTTT	CASSVEGSGNTIYF
few	TRBJ1-1	TRBV7-3	.	TGTGCCAGCAGCTTAAGGCCAGGGTTGAACACTGAAGCTTTCTTT	CASSLRPGLNTEAFF
many	TRBJ2-1	TRBV20-1	.	TGCAGTGCTGGTAAATACAATGAGCAGTTCTTC	CSAGKYNEQFF
.	TRBJ1-5	TRBV7-2	.	TGTGCCAGCAGCTTAGGGGACGGCTATCAGCCCCAGCATTTT	CASSLGDGYQPQHF
few	TRBJ1-1	TRBV6-1	.	TGTGCCAGCAGTTGGACGGTGACTGAAGCTTTCTTT	CASSWTVTEAFF
.	TRBJ1-1	TRBV3-1	.	TGTGCCAGCAGCCAAGGGACAGCAGAAGCTTTCTTT	CASSQGTAEAFF
.	TRBJ2-5	TRBV20-1	TRBD2	TGCAGTGCTAGACCAGGACTAGCGGGAGTTGAGATGTGGGAAGAGAGCCAGTACTTC	CSARPGLAGVEMWEESQYF
.	TRBJ2-5	TRBV9	.	TGTGCCAGCAGCACCAGGGTTGGCGAGACCCAGTACTTC	CASSTRVGETQYF
.	TRBJ2-2	TRBV4-1	TRBD2	TGCGCCAGCAGCCAACCCCTAGCGGGAGGATTCGGCGGGGAGCTGTTTTTT	CASSQPLAGGFGGELFF
.	TRBJ2-7	TRBV20-1	.	TGCAGTGCCAAGACAGGACACTACGAGCAGTACTTC	CSAKTGHYEQYF
.	TRBJ1-5	TRBV19	.	TGTGCCAGTAGGGGAGGACAGATTAGCAATCAGCCCCAGCATTTT	CASRGGQISNQPQHF
few	TRBJ2-7	TRBV4-3	TRBD2	TGCGCCAGCAGCCCAAACACCCCCCGACTAGCGGGAGTCGAGCAGTACTTC	CASSPNTPRLAGVEQYF
few	TRBJ2-1	TRBV15	TRBD2	TGTGCCACCAACGTCCTAGCGGGCCGGGGTAATGAGCAGTTCTTC	CATNVLAGRGNEQFF
few	TRBJ2-7	TRBV28	TRBD1	TGTGCCAGCAGATCCCCCCGGGACAGGGGTTACGAGCAGTACTTC	CASRSPRDRGYEQYF
many	TRBJ1-1	TRBV7-9	TRBD1	TGTGCCAGCAGCTCCCGGACAGGCTCTGCTTTCTTT	CASSSRTGSAFF
many	TRBJ1-1	TRBV2	.	TGTGCCAGCAGTGTTACGCAGGGAAACACTGAAGCTTTCTTT	CASSVTQGNTEAFF
many	TRBJ1-1	TRBV29-1	.	TGCAGCGTTGAGGTCATACCGGGGCAACTGAACACTGAAGCTTTCTTT	CSVEVIPGQLNTEAFF
few	TRBJ1-4	TRBV7-2	.	TGTGCCAGCAGCTTGCAGGGGAGGACCTCAACTAATGAAAAACTGTTTTTT	CASSLQGRTSTNEKLFF
many	TRBJ2-3	TRBV9	.	TGTGCCAGCAGCGTAGTAACAGATACGCAGTATTTT	CASSVVTDTQYF
many	TRBJ2-7	TRBV7-2	.	TGTGCCAGCAGCTCGAGCGGCGTGCAGTACTTC	CASSSSGVQYF
few	TRBJ2-3	TRBV5-1	.	TGCGCCAGCAGCCCCGAGAGGGCAACAGATACGCAGTATTTT	CASSPERATDTQYF
.	TRBJ2-3	TRBV30	TRBD1	TGTGCCTGGAGGGCGGGACAGGGTTCCCCGCGCGTGTATTTT	CAWRAGQGSPRVYF
many	TRBJ2-2	TRBV11-2	.	TGTGCCAGCAGCTTATGGGGTGCAGGGGAAAACACCGGGGAGCTGTTTTTT	CASSLWGAGENTGELFF
.	TRBJ2-2	TRBV5-1	TRBD2	TGCGCCAGCAGCTCTAGCGGGGGGGCCGCCGGGGAGCTGTTTTTT	CASSSSGGAAGELFF
many	TRBJ2-7	TRBV5-1	TRBD2	TGCGCCAGCAGCTTGGCCGGTGGGAGGGCCTTATCCGAGCAGTACTTC	CASSLAGGRALSEQYF
many	TRBJ2-2	TRBV5-1	.	TGCGCCAGCAGCTTGGGGTCAGGGCCGAACACCGGGGAGCTGTTTTTT	CASSLGSGPNTGELFF
.	TRBJ2-3	TRBV20-1	TRBD2	TGCAGTGCTAGAGGGGGACTAAGCGGGGCTTACACAGATACGCAGTATTTT	CSARGGLSGAYTDTQYF
few	TRBJ1-2	TRBV29-1	TRBD1	TGCAGCGGAAGGACAGGGGACTATGGCTACACCTTC	CSGRTGDYGYTF
few	TRBJ2-7	TRBV20-1	TRBD1	TGCAGTGCTAGAGCCAGGGGGAGAAACGAGCAGTACTTC	CSARARGRNEQYF
.	TRBJ2-3	TRBV6-5	.	TGTGCCAGCGGCTACTCAAGCACAGATACGCAGTATTTT	CASGYSSTDTQYF
.	TRBJ1-1	TRBV7-8	.	TGTGCCAGCAGCTTCCAGACAGGTATAAGGTCTGAAGCTTTCTTT	CASSFQTGIRSEAFF
.	TRBJ2-1	TRBV4-3	TRBD2	TGCGCCAGCAGCCAGACTAGCGGGTCGTCCTACAATGAGCAGTTCTTC	CASSQTSGSSYNEQFF
many	TRBJ2-7	TRBV3-1	.	TGTGCCAGCAGCCAACTGCTGTCTTACGAGCAGTACTTC	CASSQLLSYEQYF
many	TRBJ1-3	TRBV6-1	.	TGTGCCAGCAGGGGGGCGCGCGTCTCTGGAAACACCATATATTTT	CASRGARVSGNTIYF
few	TRBJ1-5	TRBV7-9	.	TGTGCCAGCAGCTCGACCAGACTCCCCGAGGGTCAGCCCCAGCATTTT	CASSSTRLPEGQPQHF
few	TRBJ2-5	TRBV7-9	.	TGTGCCAGCAGCTGGAGCACAGGGCTGGAGACCCAGTACTTC	CASSWSTGLETQYF
many	TRBJ1-2	TRBV10-3	TRBD1	TGTGCCATCAGTCCCGGGACAGGGGGTGGCTACACCTTC	CAISPGTGGGYTF
many	TRBJ1-2	TRBV20-1	.	TGCAGTGCTAGGACGACTGGCTACACCTTC	CSARTTGYTF
few	TRBJ1-5	TRBV6-2/TRBV6-3	.	TGTGCCAGCAGTTGGGAATCCCTGGTGGGCAATCAGCCCCAGCATTTT	CASSWESLVGNQPQHF
many	TRBJ2-2	TRBV7-2	.	TGTGCCAGCAGCTTAGCCCAGGTGCGGGAGCTGTTTTTT	CASSLAQVRELFF
few	TRBJ2-1	TRBV11-3	.	TGTGCCAGCAGCTTGCCGGGACGTTACAATGAGCAGTTCTTC	CASSLPGRYNEQFF
few	TRBJ1-2	TRBV29-1	.	TGCAGCGCCGACCCCCAATCCTATGGCTACACCTTC	CSADPQSYGYTF
.	TRBJ2-7	TRBV11-3	TRBD2	TGTGCCAGCAGCTCCGGGACTAACTACGAGCAGTACTTC	CASSSGTNYEQYF
.	TRBJ2-7	TRBV7-9	TRBD2	TGTGCCAGCAGCTCCGGCGGACTAGCGGCCTCCTACGAGCAGTACTTC	CASSSGGLAASYEQYF
few	TRBJ2-7	TRBV7-2	.	TGTGCCAGCAGCTTAGCGGGGGCCAATTCCTACGAGCAGTACTTC	CASSLAGANSYEQYF
few	TRBJ2-3	TRBV10-3	TRBD1	TGTGCCATCAGTGAGTCGAGCGGACAGGCAGATACGCAGTATTTT	CAISESSGQADTQYF
.	TRBJ1-2	TRBV3-1	.	TGTGCCAGCAGCCAGGGGCTAGAAGCTAACTATGGCTACACCTTC	CASSQGLEANYGYTF
few	TRBJ2-2	TRBV5-6	.	TGTGCCAGCAGCTTTGCGTCCACCGGGGAGCTGTTTTTT	CASSFASTGELFF
.	TRBJ2-6	TRBV18	.	TGTGCCAGCTCACCCATAGACAGATTAGTCAGCTCTGGGGCCAACGTCCTGACTTTC	CASSPIDRLVSSGANVLTF